The text below deals with one T cell receptor (beta chain). Time point indicated: after trial treatment. Treatment noted: LDRT plus nivolumab, ipilimumab, low-dose cyclophosphamide and aspirin (RACIN trial). The donors, trial participants, received nivolumab, ipilimumab, aspirin, low-dose cyclophosphamide and low-dose radiotherapy. This CDR3 is 17 amino acids long. Unmatched junction bases numbered 10, after V lost 3 bases and J lost 4 bases. Germline CDR1 is MNHEY and CDR2 is SMNVEV (reference sequence). These data are taken from a study of low-dose radiotherapy and immunotherapy resistance in tumors. For the study at large: Every two weeks, cyclophosphamide 200 mg/m2 was infused one day before radiation plus immunotherapy.

TRAV- and TRBV-specific primers primed first-strand cDNA, covering alpha and beta chains. TCRs were amplified for approximately 22 PCR cycles with a constant-region primer and V-primer adapter. It was by in vitro transcription that isolated mRNA was amplified. Using its own MiXCR run on the reads, TCRdb lists one record per CDR3 protein. The profile shows under 35,000 distinct CDR3 sequences, around 47% of them singletons. The input for sequencing was PBMCs, taken after low-dose radiotherapy plus immunotherapy. The chain combines TRBV27 with TRBJ2-1, with 9 bases identical to TRBD2. This sequence was found in a male donor with gallbladder cancer. This chain's CDR3 is CASSLSLAGLPYNEQFF. The DNA for the CDR3 is TGTGCCAGCAGTTTGTCCCTAGCGGGATTGCCTTACAATGAGCAGTTCTTC.